This T cell receptor (beta chain) originates from a study of blood T cell dynamics during melanoma immunotherapy. This clone was counted a single time. Clones were read by immunoSEQ multiplex PCR, and TCRdb kept only the in-frame ones, dropping some. The data show about 15,000 clones, roughly 85% seen once. Regarding time point: week 3, after first cycle of checkpoint inhibitor. J lost 4 bases, V lost 3 bases, and 15 bases had no gene match. Germline loops: CDR1 MDHEN, CDR2 SYDVKM. The CDR3 length is 19 residues. J is TRBJ2-1 and V is TRBV28; TRBD1 matches 10 bases. The receptor comes from a human donor with melanoma. The material sequenced was blood, taken from a patient treated with checkpoint blockade. For the CDR3, the DNA is TGTGCCAGCAGTTTCCGGGACAGGGGATTTACGGGGAATTACAATGAGCAGTTCTTC. Amino acids: CASSFRDRGFTGNYNEQFF.